The rows below give T cell receptor beta chains drawn from one sample of a study of shared clonotypes between healthy human individuals. Using immunoSEQ multiplex PCR, the repertoire was profiled, and TCRdb retains in-frame clones only, with some absent. The table shows more than 150,000 clones, with 85% to 95% occurring only once. Sequenced material: naive CD4+ T cells sorted from blood. The receptors were gathered from a woman aged 25 to 45 in good health. The CDR3 runs from the conserved cysteine through the conserved F or W. D genes are given only for firm matches. Clone sizes are given selectively: once, few, many, or a class where the clone is expanded.

J | size | V | D | CDR3 | DNA
TRBJ2-7 | . | TRBV11-2 | TRBD2 | CASHLTSGGSYEQYF | TGTGCCAGCCACCTTACTAGCGGGGGTTCCTACGAGCAGTACTTC
TRBJ1-5 | . | TRBV29-1 | TRBD1 | CSGQQGVNQPQHF | TGCAGCGGGCAACAGGGGGTTAATCAGCCCCAGCATTTT
TRBJ1-1 | . | TRBV18 | . | CASSPGESEAFF | TGTGCCAGCTCACCAGGGGAGTCTGAAGCTTTCTTT
TRBJ2-6 | . | TRBV2 | . | CASTSGGSSGANVLTF | TGTGCCAGCACCTCGGGCGGCAGCTCTGGGGCCAACGTCCTGACTTTC
TRBJ2-7 | few | TRBV7-9 | TRBD1 | CASSREQGANDEQYF | TGTGCCAGCAGCCGAGAACAGGGGGCAAACGACGAGCAGTACTTC
TRBJ2-7 | . | TRBV6-6 | TRBD2 | CASRPGLPVAEQYF | TGTGCCAGCAGACCGGGACTACCCGTCGCCGAGCAGTACTTC
TRBJ2-7 | . | TRBV18 | TRBD2 | CASRWGSGSYEQYF | TGTGCCAGCCGCTGGGGGAGCGGGAGCTACGAGCAGTACTTC
TRBJ2-7 | . | TRBV7-9 | . | CASSFLTSYEQYF | TGTGCCAGCAGCTTCCTTACCTCCTACGAGCAGTACTTC
TRBJ2-1 | once | TRBV25-1 | . | CASSEPRAGFYEQFF | TGTGCCAGCAGTGAACCTAGGGCAGGGTTCTATGAGCAGTTCTTC
TRBJ2-7 | . | TRBV5-1 | TRBD1 | CASSYRDRVDEQYF | TGCGCCAGCAGCTACCGGGACAGGGTCGACGAGCAGTACTTC
TRBJ1-6 | . | TRBV9 | TRBD1 | CASSVDGQGNSPLHF | TGTGCCAGCAGCGTAGACGGACAGGGGAATTCACCCCTCCACTTT
TRBJ2-3 | . | TRBV19 | TRBD2 | CASSIRDYKDTQYF | TGTGCCAGTAGTATCCGGGACTATAAAGATACGCAGTATTTT
TRBJ1-5 | . | TRBV28 | . | CAIQGSNQPQHF | TGTGCCATACAAGGGAGTAATCAGCCCCAGCATTTT
TRBJ2-4 | . | TRBV18 | . | CASSPPQGLAKNIQYF | TGTGCCAGCTCCCCTCCCCAGGGATTAGCCAAAAACATTCAGTACTTC
TRBJ2-7 | . | TRBV28 | . | CASSPSRDSYEQYF | TGTGCCAGCAGTCCATCACGCGACAGCTACGAGCAGTACTTC
TRBJ2-3 | . | TRBV9 | TRBD2 | CASSPQGLAGGISTDTQYF | TGTGCCAGCAGCCCCCAGGGACTAGCGGGAGGGATTAGCACAGATACGCAGTATTTT
TRBJ2-7 | . | TRBV28 | . | CASSLVRLPGSNYEQYF | TGTGCCAGCAGTTTAGTGCGGCTCCCGGGCTCTAATTACGAGCAGTACTTC
TRBJ2-7 | . | TRBV30 | . | CARSTGTFDEQYF | TGTGCCAGGTCGACAGGGACTTTTGACGAGCAGTACTTC
TRBJ2-4 | . | TRBV28 | . | CASSLRVAKNIQYF | TGTGCCAGCAGTTTAAGGGTAGCCAAAAACATTCAGTACTTC
TRBJ2-7 | . | TRBV11-2 | . | CASSPGGLVYEQYF | TGTGCCAGCAGCCCCGGAGGGCTGGTCTACGAGCAGTACTTC
TRBJ2-6 | . | TRBV5-5 | TRBD2 | CASSYGLAGNSGANVLTF | TGTGCCAGCAGCTACGGACTAGCGGGCAACTCTGGGGCCAACGTCCTGACTTTC
TRBJ1-2 | once | TRBV14 | . | CASSQQNYGYTF | TGTGCCAGCAGCCAACAAAACTATGGCTACACCTTC
TRBJ2-7 | . | TRBV7-9 | . | CASSLPGHEQYF | TGTGCCAGCAGCTTGCCGGGGCACGAGCAGTACTTC
TRBJ2-3 | . | TRBV6-5 | . | CASSYTGLSYTDTQYF | TGTGCCAGCAGTTATACGGGACTTAGTTACACAGATACGCAGTATTTT
TRBJ2-1 | . | TRBV4-1 | TRBD1 | CASSQGQGARGLNEQFF | TGCGCCAGCAGCCAAGGACAGGGGGCGCGGGGGCTCAATGAGCAGTTCTTC